The sequence of this TCR beta chain was determined in a study of blood T cell repertoires in COVID-19. Looking at the study overall: Acute and convalescent COVID-19 samples came from the United States, Italy and Spain.

Germline-derived CDR1 and CDR2 are SEHNR and FQNEAQ (reference sequence). Trimming removed 3 bases from V and 1 base from J, with 6 bases in between. The CDR3 has 14 residues. Sequencing was performed with immunoSEQ multiplex PCR; in TCRdb, only in-frame clones are kept and a portion is missing. The sample contains about 140,000 clones, roughly four fifths of which appear only once. The chain employs TRBV7-9 and TRBJ2-2; the D is unclear. The sequence was collected from a woman older than 75 in a cohort sampled during active or convalescent COVID-19. Sequencing was performed on peripheral blood. DNA of the CDR3: TGTGCCAGCAGCTTTTCCCAGAACACCGGGGAGCTGTTTTTT. This gives the protein CASSFSQNTGELFF.